The 10 T cell receptor beta chains in this list originate from one sample, sequenced in a study of T cells in Graves' hyperthyroidism and ophthalmopathy. From RNA transcripts, TCR beta CDR3 regions were amplified. Primed by the HTBI set, a first-round RT-PCR was run on the TCR CDR3. TCRdb passed the multiplex PCR reads through MiXCR, listing each CDR3 protein once. The sample lists some 740,000 distinct CDR3 sequences, around 13% seen once, with around 9.6% in the top ten. Sequenced input: blood. The receptors were sampled from a young woman with Graves' hyperthyroidism.

The gene calls are TRBV11-1 and TRBJ2-2, with D possibly TRBD1 on 5 matching bases. The CDR3 has 14 amino acids. V was shortened by 1 base and J by 6 bases, with 9 bases between the two germline ends. Germline V CDR1 and CDR2: SGHAT, FQDESV (reference sequence). CDR3 bases: TGTGCCAGCAGCTTAGGACAGTTCGCCGGGGAGCTGTTTTTT. This encodes CASSLGQFAGELFF.

This clonotype was picked up many times. V is TRBV12-3 or TRBV12-4 and J is TRBJ2-7; 13 bases map to TRBD2. V dropped 8 bases and J dropped 6; count of bases not matched to a gene: 16. This CDR3 contains 17 residues. CDR3 amino acids: CASQADGRGLAGLEQYF. The DNA for the CDR3 is TGTGCCAGCCAAGCTGATGGGAGGGGACTAGCGGGACTCGAGCAGTACTTC.

This clonotype occurred many times. This chain links TRBV20-1 with TRBJ2-7; D not certain. With 4 bases removed from V and 3 bases from J, the gap between germline ends came to 16 bases. This CDR3 is 14 amino acids long. Germline CDR1 reads DFQATT; CDR2 reads SNEGSKA (reference sequence). CDR3 bases: TGCAGTGCTAACCCAGGAGAAGCATTCTACGAGCAGTACTTC. Its protein is CSANPGEAFYEQYF.

This clonotype showed up many times. The rearrangement joins TRBV2 to TRBJ1-1; D uncertain. In germline, CDR1 is SNHLY, CDR2 FYNNEI. The CDR3 is made up of 14 amino acids. The V end lost 3 bases, the J end lost 1 base, and 9 bases lay between the germline ends. In nucleotides, the CDR3 is TGTGCCAGCAGTGATATCCCAGGGAACACTGAAGCTTTCTTT. Its protein product is CASSDIPGNTEAFF.

The genes are TRBV6-2 or TRBV6-3 and TRBJ1-5; perhaps TRBD1 as D (5 bases). CDR3 length equals 15 residues. The V end was cut by 0 bases, the J end by 5 bases, with 11 bases between. From germline, CDR1 is MNHEY and CDR2 SVGEGT. In DNA form, the CDR3 reads TGTGCCAGCAGTTACTCAACCGAGGGACATCAGCCCCAGCATTTT. It specifies CASSYSTEGHQPQHF.

The rearrangement uses TRBV2 and TRBJ1-5; 9 bases line up with TRBD1. CDR1 and CDR2 (germline): SNHLY, FYNNEI. V gave up 3 bases and J gave up 5 bases; unmatched junction bases: 2. The CDR3 is 14 residues long. This CDR3 reads CASSEGQGYQPQHF. CDR3 DNA: TGTGCCAGCAGTGAGGGACAGGGTTATCAGCCCCAGCATTTT.

Many counts were recorded for this clonotype. This sequence joins TRBV3-1 and TRBJ2-7; TRBD2 aligns across 13 bases. Germline-derived CDR1 and CDR2 are LGHDT and YNNKEL (reference sequence). The CDR3 runs 14 residues. With V trimmed by 3 bases and J by 6 bases, 2 bases remained unmatched. In DNA, the CDR3 is TGTGCCAGCAGCCAGACTAGCGGGAGGTTCGAGCAGTACTTC. This codes for CASSQTSGRFEQYF.

This clonotype was picked up many times. V gene TRBV4-1 combines with J gene TRBJ1-5; tentatively, D is TRBD1 (6 bases). The CDR3 consists of 17 residues. The V end lost 3 bases, the J end lost 1 base, and 16 bases lay between the germline ends. Germline lookup yields CDR1 MGHRA and CDR2 YSYEKL. CDR3 region: CASSQPGTGPSNQPQHF. CDR3 nucleotide sequence: TGCGCCAGCAGCCAGCCTGGAACAGGGCCGAGCAATCAGCCCCAGCATTTT.

In this sample, this clonotype turned up a few times. V usage is TRBV10-3 and J usage is TRBJ2-3; 8 bases fit TRBD2. Germline V CDR1 and CDR2: ENHRY, SYGVKD. CDR3 length: 16 residues. The trim removed 0 bases at V and 2 bases at J, leaving 4 bases unmatched. This chain's CDR3 is CAISESKTSVTDTQYF. CDR3 DNA sequence: TGTGCCATCAGTGAGTCGAAGACTAGCGTCACAGATACGCAGTATTTT.

The V call is TRBV5-4, the J call TRBJ1-2, with 12 bases identical to TRBD1. Losses at the gene ends were 0 bases for V and 7 bases for J; bases not matched to a gene: 7. This CDR3 contains 16 residues. Germline V CDR1 and CDR2: SGHNT, YYREEE (reference sequence). The CDR3 loop reads CASSLGGQGALGGYTF. CDR3 coding DNA: TGTGCCAGCAGCTTGGGGGGACAGGGGGCATTGGGTGGCTACACCTTC. Variable domain in full (rest from reference TRBV5-4 and TRBJ1-2): ETGVTQSPTHLIKTRGQQVTLRCSSQSGHNTVSWYQQALGQGPQFIFQYYREEENGRGNFPPRFSGLQFPNYSSELNVNALELDDSALYLCASSLGGQGALGGYTFGSGTRLTVV.